The source of this TCR beta chain is a study of spatial heterogeneity in lung cancer. Trimming cost V 5 bases and J 4 bases; bases outside gene matches: 9. This CDR3 spans 15 amino acids. The V gene's germline CDR1 is SGHTA and CDR2 FQGNSA. TCRdb re-derived calls from the 5' RACE reads in MiXCR, one entry per CDR3 protein. The sample contains roughly 48,000 distinct CDR3 sequences, roughly 5% of which appear only once. Time point noted: sample taken at primary tumor resection. No cell sorting; template was whole RNA from tumor, lung tissue or PBMC. The sequence was obtained from a male donor with early-stage non-small cell lung cancer. This specimen was PBMCs, taken at surgery. The chain couples TRBV7-2 to TRBJ1-2, with 8 bases lining up with TRBD1. The CDR3 here is CASSPNTGGPYGYTF. CDR3 coding DNA: TGTGCCAGCAGCCCTAATACAGGGGGTCCCTATGGCTACACCTTC.